These T cell receptor beta chains were read from a single sample in a study of cytomegalovirus exposure and HLA in healthy donors. Here immunoSEQ multiplex PCR was the method, and the copy in TCRdb shows in-frame clones only, minus some. The sample holds more than 150,000 clones; roughly 84% are singletons and the top ten take 0.95% to 1.5%. Sequences were obtained from PBMCs. The receptor set was obtained from a girl aged 2 to 9 in good health and CMV-seropositive. The CDR3 runs from the conserved cysteine through the conserved F or W.

J | V | CDR3
TRBJ2-1 | TRBV19 | CASSILTTSGSHNEQFF
TRBJ1-6 | TRBV7-5 | CARSLLPLRGSPLHF
TRBJ1-5 | TRBV6-1 | CASSEGQGRGNQPQHF
TRBJ2-1 | TRBV28 | CASRTGGLADNEQFF
TRBJ1-2 | TRBV5-6 | CASSWRGSEGYTF
TRBJ1-1 | TRBV7-9 | CASRRATEAFF
TRBJ2-2 | TRBV6-1 | CASSVQGDGELFF
TRBJ2-5 | TRBV5-4 | CASSLSGTLDGTQYF
TRBJ2-7 | TRBV6-5 | CASSTGGEQYF
TRBJ2-2 | TRBV7-9 | CASSLGQEYTGELFF
TRBJ1-3 | TRBV5-6 | CASSLAGNSGNTIYF
NA | TRBV25-1 | CASSESGLGYEQYF
TRBJ2-1 | TRBV14 | CASSPRLREIHEQFF
TRBJ2-7 | TRBV7-9 | CASSLGDSEQYF
TRBJ2-7 | TRBV5-1 | CASSILAGGPFEQYF
TRBJ2-7 | TRBV27 | CASSATGAALSYEQYF
TRBJ2-1 | TRBV5-6 | CASSLRQEQFF
TRBJ1-2 | TRBV19 | CASSPTGGNGYTF
TRBJ1-2 | TRBV5-1 | CASSSGSGYTF
TRBJ2-5 | TRBV5-1 | CASSLVTSGSQTQYF
TRBJ1-2 | TRBV5-1 | CASSLVTGIYGYTF
TRBJ2-2 | TRBV5-5 | CASSLQGQNTGELFF
TRBJ2-3 | TRBV25-1 | CASSGQGKDTQYF
TRBJ1-3 | TRBV6-1 | CASSNPTGSGNTIYF
TRBJ2-1 | TRBV11-2 | CAGSSGGEGNEQFF
TRBJ2-1 | TRBV7-6 | CASSFLPHSYNEQFF
TRBJ2-1 | TRBV27 | CASSLFGPGTGFDEQFF
TRBJ2-3 | TRBV4-1 | CASGHPGQGVTDTQYF
TRBJ2-1 | TRBV9 | CASSVKGLGVFEQFF
NA | TRBV18 | CASSPRGQGADEQYF
TRBJ1-1 | TRBV6-5 | CASSRGGGDTEAFF
TRBJ2-7 | TRBV5-1 | CASGSSGPREQYF
TRBJ2-1 | TRBV9 | CASSASGVSYNEQFF
TRBJ1-2 | TRBV4-2 | CASSQALTGSYGYTF
TRBJ1-2 | TRBV30 | CAWGTIHRGRYGYTF
TRBJ1-1 | TRBV19 | CASSIVLDEGTAFF
TRBJ2-5 | TRBV12-2 | CASRFHTGGCETQYF